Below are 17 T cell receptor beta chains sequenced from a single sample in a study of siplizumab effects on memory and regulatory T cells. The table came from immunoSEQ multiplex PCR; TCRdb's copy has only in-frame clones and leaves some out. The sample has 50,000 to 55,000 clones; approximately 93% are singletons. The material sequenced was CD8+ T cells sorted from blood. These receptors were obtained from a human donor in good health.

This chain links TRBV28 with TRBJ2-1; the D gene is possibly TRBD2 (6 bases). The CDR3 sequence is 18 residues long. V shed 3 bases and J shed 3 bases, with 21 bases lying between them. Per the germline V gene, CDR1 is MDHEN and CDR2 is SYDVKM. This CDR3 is CASSFLDGGTRVYNEQFF. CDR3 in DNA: TGTGCCAGCAGTTTCCTTGATGGGGGGACTCGAGTCTACAATGAGCAGTTCTTC.

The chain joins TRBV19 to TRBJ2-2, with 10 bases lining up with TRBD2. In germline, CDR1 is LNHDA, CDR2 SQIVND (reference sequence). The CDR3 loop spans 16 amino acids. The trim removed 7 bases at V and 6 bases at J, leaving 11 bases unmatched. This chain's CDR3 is CASKSNEREGSGELFF. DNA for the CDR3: TGTGCCAGTAAATCGAACGAGCGGGAGGGGTCCGGGGAGCTGTTTTTT.

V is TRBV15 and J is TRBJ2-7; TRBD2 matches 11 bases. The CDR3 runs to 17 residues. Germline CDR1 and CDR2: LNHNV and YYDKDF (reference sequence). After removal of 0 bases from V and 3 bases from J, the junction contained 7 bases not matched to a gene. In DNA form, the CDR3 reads TGTGCCACCAGCAGAGATCTTGGGACTAGCGGAGTCTACGAGCAGTACTTC. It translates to CATSRDLGTSGVYEQYF.

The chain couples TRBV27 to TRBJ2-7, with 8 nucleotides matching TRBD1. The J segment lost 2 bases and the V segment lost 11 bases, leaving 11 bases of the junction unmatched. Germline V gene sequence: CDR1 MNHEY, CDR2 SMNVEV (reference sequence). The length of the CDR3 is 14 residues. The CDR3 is CAARKTGVAYEQYF. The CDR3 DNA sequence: TGTGCCGCAAGAAAGACAGGGGTTGCCTACGAGCAGTACTTC.

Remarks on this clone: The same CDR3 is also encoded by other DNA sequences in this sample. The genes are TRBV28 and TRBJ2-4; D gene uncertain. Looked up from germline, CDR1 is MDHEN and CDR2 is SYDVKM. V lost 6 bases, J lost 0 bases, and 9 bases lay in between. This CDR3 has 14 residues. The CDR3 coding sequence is TGTGCCAGCAGCTATAGACTAGCCAAAAACATTCAGTACTTC. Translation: CASSYRLAKNIQYF.

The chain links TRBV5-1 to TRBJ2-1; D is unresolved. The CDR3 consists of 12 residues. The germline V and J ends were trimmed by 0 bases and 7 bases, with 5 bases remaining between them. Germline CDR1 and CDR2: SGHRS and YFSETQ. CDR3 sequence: CASSLVRNEQFF. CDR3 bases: TGCGCCAGCAGCTTGGTCAGGAATGAGCAGTTCTTC.

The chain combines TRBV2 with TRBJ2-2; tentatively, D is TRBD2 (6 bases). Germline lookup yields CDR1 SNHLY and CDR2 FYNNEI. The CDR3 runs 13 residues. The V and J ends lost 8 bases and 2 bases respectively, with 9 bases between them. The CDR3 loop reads CASGDSNTGELFF. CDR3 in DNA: TGTGCCAGCGGGGACTCCAACACCGGGGAGCTGTTTTTT.

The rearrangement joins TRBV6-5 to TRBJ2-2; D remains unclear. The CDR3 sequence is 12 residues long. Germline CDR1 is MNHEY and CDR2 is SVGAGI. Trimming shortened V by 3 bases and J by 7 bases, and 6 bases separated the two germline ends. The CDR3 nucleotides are TGTGCCAGCAGTTATGGTTTCGGGGAGCTGTTTTTT. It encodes CASSYGFGELFF.

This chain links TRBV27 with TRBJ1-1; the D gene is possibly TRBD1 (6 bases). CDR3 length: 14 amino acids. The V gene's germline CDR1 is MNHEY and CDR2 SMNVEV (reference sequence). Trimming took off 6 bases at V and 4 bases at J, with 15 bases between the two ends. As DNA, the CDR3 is TGTGCCAGCAGGCTAACAGGGCGGTCCACTGAAGCTTTCTTT. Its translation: CASRLTGRSTEAFF.

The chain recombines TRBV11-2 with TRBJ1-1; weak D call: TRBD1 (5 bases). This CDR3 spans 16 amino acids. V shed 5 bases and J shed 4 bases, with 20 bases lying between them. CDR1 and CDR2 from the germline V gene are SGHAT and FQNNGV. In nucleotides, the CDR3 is TGTGCCAGCAGCGGCTCCGGACACTCGGCCCGCACTGAAGCTTTCTTT. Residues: CASSGSGHSARTEAFF.

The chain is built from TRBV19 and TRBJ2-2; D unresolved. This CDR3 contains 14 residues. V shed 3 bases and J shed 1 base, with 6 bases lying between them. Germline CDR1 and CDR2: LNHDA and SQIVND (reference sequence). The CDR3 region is CASSIFGNTGELFF. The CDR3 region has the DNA TGTGCCAGTAGTATTTTCGGGAACACCGGGGAGCTGTTTTTT.

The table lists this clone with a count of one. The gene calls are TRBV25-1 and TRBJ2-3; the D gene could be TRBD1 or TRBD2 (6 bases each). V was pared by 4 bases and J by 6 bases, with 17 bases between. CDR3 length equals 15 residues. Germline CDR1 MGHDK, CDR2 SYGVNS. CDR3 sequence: CASSVGGTAEDTQYF. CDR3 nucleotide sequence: TGTGCCAGCAGTGTAGGGGGGACTGCAGAGGATACGCAGTATTTT.

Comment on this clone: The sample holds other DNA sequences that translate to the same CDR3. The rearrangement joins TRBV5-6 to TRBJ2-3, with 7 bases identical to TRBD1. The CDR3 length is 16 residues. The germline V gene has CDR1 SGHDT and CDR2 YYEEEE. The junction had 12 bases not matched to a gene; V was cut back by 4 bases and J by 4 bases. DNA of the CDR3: TGTGCCAGCAGCCACTCCAGGGGGTCCGTCTCAGATACGCAGTATTTT. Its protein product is CASSHSRGSVSDTQYF.

The CDR3 loop reads CASSLQGWTEAFF. The CDR3 DNA reads TGTGCCAGCAGCTTACAGGGGTGGACTGAAGCTTTCTTT. The chain joins TRBV11-2 to TRBJ1-1; D may be TRBD1 (6 bases). CDR1 is SGHAT and CDR2 is FQNNGV in the germline V gene. The V and J ends lost 2 bases and 5 bases respectively, with 9 bases between them. The CDR3 has 13 amino acids.

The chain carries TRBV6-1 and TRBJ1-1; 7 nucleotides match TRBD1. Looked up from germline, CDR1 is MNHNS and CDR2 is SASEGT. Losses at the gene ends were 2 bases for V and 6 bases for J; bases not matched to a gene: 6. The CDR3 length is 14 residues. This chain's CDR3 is CASSEPYQGAEAFF. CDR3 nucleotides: TGTGCCAGCAGTGAACCGTACCAGGGGGCTGAAGCTTTCTTT.

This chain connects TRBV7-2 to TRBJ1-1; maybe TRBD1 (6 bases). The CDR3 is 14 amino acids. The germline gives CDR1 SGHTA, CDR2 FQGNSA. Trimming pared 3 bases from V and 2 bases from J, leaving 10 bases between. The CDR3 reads CASSFRTVNTEAFF. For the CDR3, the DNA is TGTGCCAGCAGCTTTCGGACAGTCAACACTGAAGCTTTCTTT.

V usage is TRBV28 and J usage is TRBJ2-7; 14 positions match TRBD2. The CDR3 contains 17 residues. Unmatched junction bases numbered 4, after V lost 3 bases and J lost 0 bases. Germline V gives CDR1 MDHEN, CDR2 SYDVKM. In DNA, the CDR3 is TGTGCCAGCAGTTTCCGACTAGCGGGAGGGCCCTCCTACGAGCAGTACTTC. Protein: CASSFRLAGGPSYEQYF.